These 21 T cell receptor beta chains came from one sample sequenced in a study of shared clonotypes between healthy human individuals. Produced via immunoSEQ multiplex PCR; TCRdb's table is partial and in-frame only. The data hold roughly 2,500,000 clones, with roughly 93% observed a single time. Sequences were obtained from naive CD4+ T cells from PBMCs. Subset specified: CD45RA+ positively selected. The receptors stem from a man between 18 and 35 years old in good health. Some clones in this sample may be carry-over from other donors' samples.

V is TRBV6-1 and J is TRBJ1-6, with 7 bases lining up with TRBD1. From germline, CDR1 is MNHNS and CDR2 SASEGT. The CDR3 totals 15 residues. Trimming cost V 3 bases and J 10 bases; bases outside gene matches: 9. Written as DNA, the CDR3 is TGTGCCAGCAGTGACCACACAGGGGACCGCTCACCCCTCCACTTT. It yields the protein CASSDHTGDRSPLHF.

The V call is TRBV2, the J call TRBJ2-7, with D possibly called TRBD1 or TRBD2 (5 bases each). V lost 6 bases to trimming and J lost 5 bases, with 8 bases between them. The germline V gene has CDR1 SNHLY and CDR2 FYNNEI. The CDR3 has 11 residues. CDR3 sequence reads: CASRGRDEQYF. In DNA form, the CDR3 reads TGTGCCAGCAGGGGACGGGACGAGCAGTACTTC. The full variable domain, its missing parts supplied by reference TRBV2 and TRBJ2-7, is EPEVTQTPSHQVTQMGQEVILRCVPISNHLYFYWYRQILGQKVEFLVSFYNNEISEKSEIFDDQFSVERPDGSNFTLKIRSTKLEDSAMYFCASRGRDEQYFGPGTRLTVT.

This clone has a single count. Other DNA sequences in this specimen translate into the identical CDR3. The chain recombines TRBV6-5 with TRBJ2-6; D ambiguous. Deletions cut 2 bases from V and 2 bases from J, with 7 bases between. The CDR3 contains 15 residues. The germline V gene has CDR1 MNHEY and CDR2 SVGAGI. For the CDR3, the DNA is TGTGCCAGCAGTTACGGGCCCACTGGGGCCAACGTCCTGACTTTC. This encodes CASSYGPTGANVLTF.

The chain is built from TRBV28 and TRBJ1-2; D is perhaps TRBD1 (6 bases). Trimming shortened V by 6 bases and J by 3 bases, and 17 bases separated the two germline ends. CDR3 size: 15 residues. Germline V lookup: CDR1 MDHEN, CDR2 SYDVKM. The chain's CDR3 is CASRTSGQKYYGYTF. The CDR3 DNA reads TGTGCCAGCAGGACCTCGGGACAAAAGTACTATGGCTACACCTTC.

The chain carries TRBV2 and TRBJ2-5; D tentatively fits TRBD1 or TRBD2 (7 bases each). The germline gives CDR1 SNHLY, CDR2 FYNNEI. The CDR3 loop spans 15 amino acids. The ends were cut back, 0 bases at V and 5 bases at J, with 13 bases in the middle. The DNA of the CDR3 is TGTGCCAGCAGTGAAGCGCTTCAGGGGGGGGAGACCCAGTACTTC. It translates to CASSEALQGGETQYF.

The rearrangement joins TRBV2 to TRBJ1-5; 7 bases map to TRBD1. The junction had 6 bases not matched to a gene; V was cut back by 5 bases and J by 2 bases. This CDR3 comprises 15 residues. Germline CDR1 is SNHLY and CDR2 is FYNNEI. CDR3 region: CASSRTGLGNQPQHF. The CDR3 DNA follows: TGTGCCAGCAGTCGGACAGGTTTGGGCAATCAGCCCCAGCATTTT.

As to this clone: In the same sample, other DNA sequences code for this CDR3. J is TRBJ2-1 and V is TRBV7-3, with D perhaps assigned TRBD1 or TRBD2 (5 bases each). The V gene lost 2 bases and the J gene lost 4 bases, with 9 bases spanning the gap. Germline V gene lookup returns CDR1 SGHTA and CDR2 FQGTGA. The length of the CDR3 is 14 residues. The CDR3 DNA sequence: TGTGCCAGCAGCTTACCGGGACCGTACAATGAGCAGTTCTTC. Amino acid sequence: CASSLPGPYNEQFF. The complete variable domain, with remaining parts taken from reference TRBV7-3 and TRBJ2-1, reads GAGVSQTPSNKVTEKGKYVELRCDPISGHTALYWYRQSLGQGPEFLIYFQGTGAADDSGLPNDRFFAVRPEGSVSTLKIQRTERGDSAVYLCASSLPGPYNEQFFGPGTRLTVL.

The chain carries TRBV5-1 and TRBJ2-7; 12 bases are shared with TRBD2. Germline V gives CDR1 SGHRS, CDR2 YFSETQ. The trim removed 0 bases at V and 3 bases at J, leaving 4 bases unmatched. This CDR3 has 16 residues. As DNA, the CDR3 is TGCGCCAGCAGCTTGGGACTAGCGGGAGCCTACTACGAGCAGTACTTC. Amino acids: CASSLGLAGAYYEQYF.

This clone was seen a single time. V and J are TRBV5-8 and TRBJ1-5; D unresolved. Trimming stripped 4 bases from V and 0 bases from J, with 20 bases between. Germline V gives CDR1 SGHTS, CDR2 YDEGEE. CDR3 length equals 18 residues. CDR3 sequence reads: CASSLFREESYSNQPQHF. CDR3 bases: TGTGCCAGCAGCCTATTTAGGGAGGAGAGTTATAGCAATCAGCCCCAGCATTTT.

This rearrangement joins TRBV5-1 to TRBJ1-4; TRBD1 agrees at 11 bases. Losses at the gene ends were 4 bases for V and 7 bases for J; bases not matched to a gene: 6. The CDR3 has 15 amino acids. The germline V gene has CDR1 SGHRS and CDR2 YFSETQ. CDR3 region: CASSLGQGAGEKLFF. CDR3 nucleotide sequence: TGCGCCAGCAGCCTCGGACAGGGGGCTGGTGAAAAACTGTTTTTT.

V is TRBV4-2 and J is TRBJ2-3, with a weak D call TRBD1 (5 bases). V gave up 3 bases and J gave up 2 bases, with 12 bases separating them. The CDR3 is 15 amino acids. The V gene's germline CDR1 is LGHNA and CDR2 YNFKEQ. CDR3 in DNA: TGTGCCAGCAGCCATTACAGACAGCTCACAGATACGCAGTATTTT. Translation: CASSHYRQLTDTQYF.

The table lists this clone with a count of one. The chain uses TRBV10-3 and TRBJ1-2, with 9 bases aligning to TRBD1. V shed 11 bases, J shed 3 bases, and the junction held 13 bases outside the gene matches. Germline CDR1 reads ENHRY; CDR2 reads SYGVKD. The CDR3 spans 15 residues. DNA of the CDR3: TGTGCCTCCCACCCCCGGGACAGGGTTTACTATGGCTACACCTTC. Its translation is CASHPRDRVYYGYTF.

The V gene is TRBV9, the J gene TRBJ2-1; D gene ambiguous. The V end was cut by 4 bases, the J end by 4 bases, with 18 bases between. In germline, CDR1 is SGDLS, CDR2 YYNGEE. The CDR3 is 16 amino acids. This CDR3 is CASSSKTGPRYNEQFF. The CDR3 bases are TGTGCCAGCAGCTCCAAGACGGGCCCTCGGTACAATGAGCAGTTCTTC.

This clone was counted only a few times. This chain links TRBV7-7 with TRBJ1-5, with TRBD1 as a possible D gene (5 bases). Germline CDR1 is SSHAT and CDR2 is FNYEAQ (reference sequence). The CDR3 runs 14 residues. Trimming took 6 bases from V and 1 from J, leaving 10 bases between them. The CDR3 DNA sequence: TGTGCCAGCAGAACCCGGGACAGCAATCAGCCCCAGCATTTT. This encodes CASRTRDSNQPQHF. The variable domain in full, with the rest retrieved from reference TRBV7-7 and TRBJ1-5, is GAGVSQSPRYKVTKRGQDVTLRCDPISSHATLYWYQQALGQGPEFLTYFNYEAQPDKSGLPSDRFSAERPEGSISTLTIQRTEQRDSAMYRCASRTRDSNQPQHFGDGTRLSIL.

The chain combines TRBV5-1 with TRBJ2-7; perhaps TRBD1 as D (6 bases). Trimming left V 3 bases short and J 5 bases short, with 15 bases between. This CDR3 region has 14 residues. The germline V gene encodes CDR1 SGHRS and CDR2 YFSETQ. CDR3 region: CASSSQQGGDEQYF. CDR3 coding DNA: TGCGCCAGCAGCTCGCAACAGGGCGGCGACGAGCAGTACTTC.

The J gene is TRBJ2-4, the V gene TRBV11-2; maybe TRBD1 (6 bases). The germline V and J ends were trimmed by 5 bases and 0 bases, with 14 bases remaining between them. CDR3 length: 16 amino acids. Germline V CDR1 and CDR2: SGHAT, FQNNGV. The chain's CDR3 is CASSPAGTPAKNIQYF. CDR3 coding DNA: TGTGCCAGCAGCCCCGCCGGGACACCAGCCAAAAACATTCAGTACTTC.

CDR3 nucleotide sequence: TGCGCCAGCAGCCATCCCTGGACAGAAGCGAGTACTGAAGCTTTCTTT. Translation: CASSHPWTEASTEAFF. The chain links TRBV4-1 to TRBJ1-1; weak D call: TRBD1 (6 bases). The CDR3 has 16 residues. The V end lost 3 bases, the J end lost 5 bases, and 19 bases lay between the germline ends. Germline CDR1 is MGHRA and CDR2 is YSYEKL.

The chain has TRBV6-1 and TRBJ1-4, with 7 positions matching TRBD1. Trimming cost V 2 bases and J 7 bases; bases outside gene matches: 10. The CDR3 length is 16 residues. Germline V gene data show CDR1 as MNHNS and CDR2 as SASEGT. CDR3 loop: CASSESSGQAGEKLFF. The CDR3 DNA is TGTGCCAGCAGTGAATCATCAGGACAGGCGGGTGAAAAACTGTTTTTT.

The chain has TRBV5-1 and TRBJ2-3; 12 nucleotides match TRBD2. Germline assignment: CDR1 SGHRS and CDR2 YFSETQ. This CDR3 spans 17 amino acids. Trimming took 3 bases from V and 3 from J; bases not matched to a gene: 8. Here the CDR3 reads CASSSGPLAGGTDTQYF. In DNA form, the CDR3 reads TGCGCCAGCAGCTCGGGACCTCTAGCGGGAGGGACAGATACGCAGTATTTT.

V is TRBV2 and J is TRBJ2-7, with a tentative D call TRBD1 (7 bases). Trimming removed 6 bases from V and 3 bases from J, with 15 bases in between. The CDR3 consists of 14 residues. The V gene's germline CDR1 is SNHLY and CDR2 FYNNEI. This chain's CDR3 is CASRRDREYYEQYF. CDR3 in DNA: TGTGCCAGCAGGCGGGACAGAGAGTACTACGAGCAGTACTTC.

The genes are TRBV7-8 and TRBJ1-1, with D possibly being TRBD1 (6 bases). The V gene lost 5 bases and the J gene lost 1 base, with 11 bases spanning the gap. Looked up from germline, CDR1 is SGHVS and CDR2 is FQNEAQ. This CDR3 has 14 amino acids. CDR3 loop: CASSQGHGNTEAFF. The DNA of the CDR3 is TGTGCCAGCAGCCAGGGACATGGGAACACTGAAGCTTTCTTT. The full variable domain, with the rest looked up from reference TRBV7-8 and TRBJ1-1, is GAGVSQSPRYKVAKRGQDVALRCDPISGHVSLFWYQQALGQGPEFLTYFQNEAQLDKSGLPSDRFFAERPEGSVSTLKIQRTQQEDSAVYLCASSQGHGNTEAFFGQGTRLTVV.